One sample yielded the 26 T cell receptor beta chains listed below, sequenced in a study of shared clonotypes between healthy human individuals. The table came from immunoSEQ multiplex PCR; TCRdb's copy has only in-frame clones and leaves some out. Of about 2.3 million clones in the sample, 92% were seen once. Specimen: naive CD4+ T cells from PBMCs. Documented subset: CD45RA+ positively selected. The receptors shown here come from a man between 18 and 35 years old in good health. Some clones in this sample may be carry-over from other donors' samples.

The V gene is TRBV15, the J gene TRBJ2-7; possibly TRBD2 for D (6 bases). Trimming took off 3 bases at V and 3 bases at J, with 15 bases between the two ends. The CDR3 has 15 residues. In germline, CDR1 is LNHNV, CDR2 YYDKDF (reference sequence). The CDR3 sequence: CATSRRGLGNYEQYF. The CDR3 region has the DNA TGTGCCACCAGCAGGAGGGGACTGGGGAACTACGAGCAGTACTTC.

V gene TRBV30 combines with J gene TRBJ1-2; D unresolved. The V end lost 0 bases, the J end lost 7 bases, and 15 bases lay between the germline ends. Germline V gene sequence: CDR1 GTSNPN, CDR2 SVGIG (reference sequence). This CDR3 comprises 14 residues. The CDR3 DNA reads TGTGCCTGGAGTGTGGGGAACAGAATCTCTGGCTACACCTTC. This codes for CAWSVGNRISGYTF.

The rearrangement joins TRBV4-1 to TRBJ2-1; no clear D gene. V gave up 0 bases and J gave up 8 bases, with 20 bases separating them. Germline V gene lookup returns CDR1 MGHRA and CDR2 YSYEKL. CDR3 length: 17 residues. CDR3 DNA: TGCGCCAGCAGCCAAGATCATTTTTCGGCCTATGCAGATGAGCAGTTCTTC. This translates into CASSQDHFSAYADEQFF.

The chain joins TRBV5-4 to TRBJ2-7, with 7 bases aligning to TRBD1. The CDR3 is 14 amino acids. Per germline, CDR1 SGHNT and CDR2 YYREEE (reference sequence). The J segment lost 6 bases and the V segment lost 4 bases, leaving 10 bases of the junction unmatched. CDR3 in amino acids: CASSIGGAFSEQYF. In nucleotides, the CDR3 is TGTGCCAGCAGCATAGGGGGCGCATTTAGCGAGCAGTACTTC.

The chain combines TRBV15 with TRBJ2-2; no firm D call. V was pared by 5 bases and J by 7 bases, with 17 bases between. Germline V CDR1 and CDR2: LNHNV, YYDKDF (reference sequence). The CDR3 length is 15 residues. The CDR3 sequence: CATSLDKYSSGELFF. The CDR3 DNA follows: TGTGCCACCAGCCTAGACAAATACTCGAGCGGGGAGCTGTTTTTT.

The V and J genes are TRBV27 and TRBJ2-1, with TRBD2 matching 14 bases. This CDR3 comprises 16 residues. Trimming at V came to 5 bases and at J to 3 bases, leaving 3 bases not matched to a gene. Germline V gene lookup returns CDR1 MNHEY and CDR2 SMNVEV (reference sequence). The CDR3 loop is CASSRGLAGVYNEQFF. CDR3 DNA: TGTGCCAGCAGTAGGGGACTAGCGGGAGTCTACAATGAGCAGTTCTTC.

The chain employs TRBV6-6 and TRBJ2-1; D gene uncertain. Germline CDR1 and CDR2: MNHNY and SVGAGI (reference sequence). V was pared by 7 bases and J by 0 bases, with 13 bases between. CDR3 length equals 15 residues. CDR3 in amino acids: CASTIGRSSYNEQFF. The CDR3 DNA reads TGTGCCAGCACCATAGGACGGAGCTCCTACAATGAGCAGTTCTTC.

Here the CDR3 reads CSGATSGYEQYF. CDR3 in DNA: TGCAGCGGTGCGACTAGCGGCTACGAGCAGTACTTC. The chain recombines TRBV29-1 with TRBJ2-7; 9 positions agree with TRBD2. The junction had 4 bases not matched to a gene; V was cut back by 7 bases and J by 3 bases. The CDR3 extends over 12 amino acids. The germline CDR1 and CDR2 sequences are SQVTM and ANQGSEA.

This chain connects TRBV9 to TRBJ1-3, with D possibly TRBD1 on 5 matching bases. The germline V and J ends were trimmed by 0 bases and 4 bases, with 8 bases remaining between them. The germline CDR1 and CDR2 sequences are SGDLS and YYNGEE. The CDR3 sequence is 14 residues long. The CDR3 DNA reads as TGTGCCAGCAGCGTAGATACAGGAGGAAACACCATATATTTT. This sequence encodes CASSVDTGGNTIYF.

This chain connects TRBV7-6 to TRBJ2-5; 9 nucleotides line up with TRBD2. CDR3 size: 17 residues. Germline CDR1 and CDR2: SGHVS and FNYEAQ. Trimming removed 5 bases from V and 2 bases from J; junction bases left unmatched: 12. CDR3 DNA: TGTGCCAGCAGCCATGAGGCTGCGGGAGGGGGTCAAGAGACCCAGTACTTC. Translation gives CASSHEAAGGGQETQYF.

The chain combines TRBV28 with TRBJ1-5, with D tentatively TRBD1 (5 bases). Germline CDR1 and CDR2: MDHEN and SYDVKM. Trimming took off 2 bases at V and 4 bases at J, with 18 bases between the two ends. The CDR3 is made up of 17 amino acids. The DNA for the CDR3 is TGTGCCAGCAGTTTACATAATCCAGGGATAAGGAATCAGCCCCAGCATTTT. It specifies CASSLHNPGIRNQPQHF.

In its sample, this clone was seen a few times. The chain links TRBV7-3 to TRBJ1-2; D perhaps matches TRBD1 (5 bases). Germline CDR1 is SGHTA and CDR2 is FQGTGA. The CDR3 has 15 amino acids. Trimming cost V 4 bases and J 4 bases, with 16 bases left between them. This chain's CDR3 is CASSSSGTLPYGYTF. The CDR3 region has the DNA TGTGCCAGCAGCTCATCCGGGACCCTACCCTATGGCTACACCTTC.

This chain connects TRBV2 to TRBJ1-5; D may be TRBD1 (6 bases). The CDR3 spans 14 residues. Germline CDR1 SNHLY, CDR2 FYNNEI. V lost 10 bases, J lost 0 bases, and 13 bases lay in between. As DNA, the CDR3 is TGTGCCACCCGAGGGGGTTATAGCAATCAGCCCCAGCATTTT. Translation: CATRGGYSNQPQHF. The full variable domain, rest sourced from reference TRBV2 and TRBJ1-5, is EPEVTQTPSHQVTQMGQEVILRCVPISNHLYFYWYRQILGQKVEFLVSFYNNEISEKSEIFDDQFSVERPDGSNFTLKIRSTKLEDSAMYFCATRGGYSNQPQHFGDGTRLSIL.

This clone was found many times. This specimen includes other DNA sequences encoding the same CDR3. The chain is built from TRBV5-4 and TRBJ2-1; the D gene is possibly TRBD2 (5 bases). The length of the CDR3 is 15 residues. Germline V CDR1 and CDR2: SGHNT, YYREEE (reference sequence). V lost 3 bases to trimming and J lost 0 bases, with 10 bases between them. The CDR3, as DNA: TGTGCCAGCAGCTCCCCGGGGAGCTCCTACAATGAGCAGTTCTTC. Its protein is CASSSPGSSYNEQFF.

This chain links TRBV27 with TRBJ2-6, with TRBD1 identical over 8 bases. This CDR3 is 17 amino acids long. Germline V CDR1 and CDR2: MNHEY, SMNVEV (reference sequence). V gave up 5 bases and J gave up 2 bases; unmatched junction bases: 8. The CDR3 protein is CASSPGQGLAGANVLTF. The DNA of the CDR3 is TGTGCCAGCAGTCCCGGACAGGGTTTAGCTGGGGCCAACGTCCTGACTTTC.

The chain has TRBV9 and TRBJ2-5; D gene ambiguous. The V end lost 0 bases, the J end lost 5 bases, and 8 bases lay between the germline ends. The CDR3 loop spans 13 amino acids. Germline CDR1 is SGDLS and CDR2 is YYNGEE. The CDR3 nucleotides are TGTGCCAGCAGCGTAGCTATTTTCGAGACCCAGTACTTC. It codes for CASSVAIFETQYF. The complete variable domain, with remaining parts taken from reference TRBV9 and TRBJ2-5, reads DSGVTQTPKHLITATGQRVTLRCSPRSGDLSVYWYQQSLDQGLQFLIQYYNGEERAKGNILERFSAQQFPDLHSELNLSSLELGDSALYFCASSVAIFETQYFGPGTRLLVL.

The V call is TRBV18, the J call TRBJ2-1; no firm D call. V lost 2 bases to trimming and J lost 5 bases, with 10 bases between them. CDR3 length equals 14 residues. Germline lookup yields CDR1 KGHSH and CDR2 LQKENI. The CDR3 sequence: CASSPGWGDNEQFF. CDR3 bases: TGTGCCAGCTCACCAGGTTGGGGTGACAATGAGCAGTTCTTC.

The chain combines TRBV21-1 with TRBJ1-1. TRBV21-1 is a pseudogene segment. CDR3 length: 14 amino acids. Written as DNA, the CDR3 is TGTGCCAGCAGCAAATTAGAGCTGAACACTGAAGCTTTCTTT. Protein product: CASSKLELNTEAFF.

This clone was recorded only once. V and J are TRBV2 and TRBJ2-1; no clear D gene. Per germline, CDR1 SNHLY and CDR2 FYNNEI. The length of the CDR3 is 15 residues. The V and J ends lost 4 bases and 5 bases respectively, with 15 bases between them. The CDR3 DNA reads TGTGCCAGCAGTGTCAGCTCCCGAAGCAACAATGAGCAGTTCTTC. Its translation is CASSVSSRSNNEQFF.

The rearrangement uses TRBV7-9 and TRBJ1-1; the match to TRBD1 covers 9 bases. After removal of 3 bases from V and 11 bases from J, the junction contained 10 bases not matched to a gene. Germline V lookup: CDR1 SEHNR, CDR2 FQNEAQ (reference sequence). The CDR3 contains 14 residues. CDR3 coding DNA: TGTGCCAGCAGCTTTCAACAGGGGGCCAAACAGGCTTTCTTT. Amino acids: CASSFQQGAKQAFF.

This chain uses TRBV4-1 with TRBJ2-1; tentatively, D is TRBD1 or TRBD2 (5 bases each). The germline V and J ends were trimmed by 0 bases and 7 bases, with 13 bases remaining between them. The CDR3 has 15 residues. Germline loops: CDR1 MGHRA, CDR2 YSYEKL. CDR3 amino acids: CASSQDPLWGNEQFF. The CDR3 DNA reads as TGCGCCAGCAGCCAAGATCCGCTCTGGGGGAATGAGCAGTTCTTC.

The genes are TRBV28 and TRBJ2-1; TRBD2 agrees at 14 bases. V was pared by 3 bases and J by 6 bases, with 4 bases of the junction left unmatched. The CDR3 spans 16 residues. The germline V gene has CDR1 MDHEN and CDR2 SYDVKM. DNA of the CDR3: TGTGCCAGCAGTTTCCCGACTAGCGGGAGGGCCAATGAGCAGTTCTTC. It codes for CASSFPTSGRANEQFF. Based on the CDR3 plus reference TRBV28 and TRBJ2-1, the full variable domain is DVKVTQSSRYLVKRTGEKVFLECVQDMDHENMFWYRQDPGLGLRLIYFSYDVKMKEKGDIPEGYSVSREKKERFSLILESASTNQTSMYLCASSFPTSGRANEQFFGPGTRLTVL.

V and J are TRBV5-1 and TRBJ2-1; TRBD2 matches 10 bases. Germline values: CDR1 SGHRS, CDR2 YFSETQ. V gave up 1 base and J gave up 7 bases; unmatched junction bases: 8. The CDR3 loop spans 16 amino acids. CDR3 loop: CASSLSSGSIRNEQFF. CDR3 nucleotides: TGCGCCAGCAGCTTGTCTAGCGGGAGTATTAGGAATGAGCAGTTCTTC.

Of note for this clone: The junction departs from germline at one end; a sequencing error may be responsible. The gene calls are TRBV10-3 and TRBJ2-5, with TRBD1 as a possible D gene (5 bases). The DNA end is more similar to TRBJ2-7, so the J call may be wrong. The CDR3 runs to 14 residues. The germline V gene encodes CDR1 ENHRY and CDR2 SYGVKD. The CDR3 bases are TGTGCCATCAGTGAACTCAGGGCCTCCCACGAGCAGTACTTC. It codes for CAISELRASHEQYF.

V gene TRBV2 combines with J gene TRBJ1-4; 8 bases map to TRBD1. After removal of 5 bases from V and 2 bases from J, the junction contained 1 base not matched to a gene. This CDR3 contains 14 residues. Germline values: CDR1 SNHLY, CDR2 FYNNEI. In DNA, the CDR3 is TGTGCCAGCAGTAACAGGGGGACTAATGAAAAACTGTTTTTT. It encodes CASSNRGTNEKLFF.

The chain has TRBV28 and TRBJ2-1, with a tentative D call TRBD1 (5 bases). The V and J ends lost 6 bases and 0 bases respectively, with 15 bases between them. Germline CDR1 reads MDHEN; CDR2 reads SYDVKM. This CDR3 is built from 16 residues. The CDR3 protein is CASSPGRLGSYNEQFF. The CDR3 DNA reads TGTGCCAGCAGCCCAGGGCGCTTGGGCTCCTACAATGAGCAGTTCTTC.